The rows below give T cell receptor beta chains drawn from one sample of a study of blood T cell repertoires in COVID-19. Clones were read by immunoSEQ multiplex PCR, and TCRdb kept only the in-frame ones, dropping some. The sample lists more than 150,000 clones, 70% to 90% occurring once. Source material: peripheral blood. Source of these receptors: a man between 18 and 35 years old with acute or convalescent COVID-19. CDR3s include the opening cysteine and the closing phenylalanine or tryptophan. A D gene is named only where the DNA matches it firmly. Size is stated for part of the rows, as once, few or many counts, or as a class when the clone is expanded.

>TRBJ1-5|NA|NA|TRBV19
CASSKRGRADNQPQHF
TGTGCCAGTAGTAAACGAGGGAGGGCAGACAATCAGCCCCAGCATTTT
>TRBJ2-7|TRBD2|NA|TRBV2
CASSKGLAGTYEQYF
TGTGCCAGCAGTAAGGGACTAGCGGGGACCTACGAGCAGTACTTC
>TRBJ2-2|NA|NA|TRBV7-9
CASSNAGDTGELFF
TGTGCCAGCAGCAACGCCGGGGACACCGGGGAGCTGTTTTTT
>TRBJ2-1|NA|NA|TRBV7-2
CASSLEVQRGNEQFF
TGTGCCAGCAGCTTAGAGGTACAAAGAGGCAATGAGCAGTTCTTC
>TRBJ2-5|NA|NA|TRBV5-6
CASRFTRGLQETQYF
TGTGCCAGCAGATTTACTCGCGGACTCCAAGAGACCCAGTACTTC
>TRBJ1-2|NA|NA|TRBV10-3
CAINRDPNYGYTF
TGTGCCATCAACAGAGACCCTAACTATGGCTACACCTTC
>TRBJ2-7|NA|NA|TRBV30
CAWRLSGSGYEQYF
TGTGCCTGGAGACTATCAGGGTCCGGCTACGAGCAGTACTTC
>TRBJ1-2|NA|few|TRBV4-1
CASSFQGAKNYGYTF
TGCGCCAGCAGTTTTCAAGGGGCGAAGAACTATGGCTACACCTTC
>TRBJ1-3|NA|once|TRBV5-1
CASSLSGPGNTIYF
TGCGCCAGCAGCTTGTCTGGCCCGGGAAACACCATATATTTT
>TRBJ2-5|TRBD2|NA|TRBV11-2
CASSLDQYSSGGSFGTQYF
TGTGCCAGCAGCTTAGATCAGTACTCTAGCGGGGGTTCGTTTGGGACCCAGTACTTC
>TRBJ1-1|NA|NA|TRBV4-2
CASSQGEMNTEAFF
TGTGCCAGCAGCCAAGGAGAAATGAACACTGAAGCTTTCTTT
>TRBJ1-3|NA|NA|TRBV7-9
CASSSDRSRGNTIYF
TGTGCCAGCAGCTCTGACAGGAGCCGTGGAAACACCATATATTTT
>TRBJ2-3|TRBD1|NA|TRBV4-1
CASSLGTVTSTDTQYF
TGCGCCAGCAGCCTCGGGACAGTTACTAGCACAGATACGCAGTATTTT
>TRBJ1-1|TRBD1|NA|TRBV10-2
CASKGQSYTEAFF
TGCGCCAGCAAGGGACAGTCCTACACTGAAGCTTTCTTT
>TRBJ1-1|NA|NA|TRBV30
CAWIRGWGNTEAFF
TGTGCCTGGATCCGGGGGTGGGGGAACACTGAAGCTTTCTTT
>TRBJ1-4|NA|few|TRBV18
CASSPPGAVWYEKLFF
TGTGCCAGCTCACCACCTGGTGCGGTGTGGTATGAAAAACTGTTTTTT
>TRBJ2-5|TRBD2|NA|TRBV6-5
CASSYSGTRIQETQYF
TGTGCCAGCAGTTACTCTGGGACTAGGATACAAGAGACCCAGTACTTC
>TRBJ1-1|NA|few|TRBV30
CAWSVGARNTEAFF
TGTGCCTGGAGTGTAGGGGCAAGAAACACTGAAGCTTTCTTT
>TRBJ2-5|TRBD2|NA|TRBV11-2
CASSPRLARYQETQYF
TGTGCCAGCAGCCCCCGACTAGCGCGTTACCAAGAGACCCAGTACTTC
>TRBJ1-2|NA|once|TRBV9
CASSPSVGTRRNYGYTF
TGTGCCAGCAGCCCAAGTGTTGGGACACGAAGAAACTATGGCTACACCTTC
>TRBJ1-4|TRBD1|NA|TRBV3-1/TRBV3-2
CASSLDGTADATNEKLFF
TGTGCCAGCAGCCTGGATGGGACAGCAGATGCAACTAATGAAAAACTGTTTTTT
>TRBJ1-5|TRBD1|NA|TRBV3-1/TRBV3-2
CASSQDGTGLGQPQHF
TGTGCCAGCAGCCAAGACGGGACAGGGCTAGGACAGCCCCAGCATTTT
>TRBJ1-4|NA|NA|TRBV11-2
CASSLQGNNEKLFF
TGTGCCAGCAGCTTACAGGGTAATAATGAAAAACTGTTTTTT
>TRBJ2-1|TRBD2|few|TRBV19
CASSSRGAPYNEQFF
TGTGCCAGTAGTTCGCGGGGGGCCCCCTACAATGAGCAGTTCTTC
>TRBJ1-4|NA|once|TRBV20-1
CSASTGRVNEKLFF
TGCAGTGCTAGTACAGGGAGAGTTAATGAAAAACTGTTTTTT
>TRBJ1-2|TRBD1|NA|TRBV11-2
CASSLTNIGTGLYGYTF
TGTGCCAGCAGCCTCACCAATATAGGGACAGGGCTCTATGGCTACACCTTC
>TRBJ2-5|TRBD2|NA|TRBV4-2
CASSQVPSGTQETQYF
TGTGCCAGCAGCCAAGTTCCTAGCGGCACACAAGAGACCCAGTACTTC
>TRBJ1-5|NA|NA|TRBV7-8
CASSLVGGRDQPQHF
TGTGCCAGCAGCTTAGTGGGTGGCAGGGATCAGCCCCAGCATTTT
>TRBJ1-2|TRBD1|NA|TRBV6-1
CASSEGTAGGYGYTF
TGTGCCAGCAGTGAAGGTACGGCAGGGGGCTATGGCTACACCTTC
>TRBJ1-2|TRBD1|NA|TRBV10-2
CASSEDAYRGRGYTF
TGCGCCAGCAGTGAGGACGCATACAGGGGCCGTGGCTACACCTTC
>TRBJ1-6|NA|NA|TRBV3-1/TRBV3-2
CASSQQNYNSPLHF
TGTGCCAGCAGCCAACAGAACTATAATTCACCCCTCCACTTT
>TRBJ2-5|NA|NA|TRBV2
CASSEGRGAETQYF
TGTGCCAGCAGTGAAGGCAGGGGCGCGGAGACCCAGTACTTC
>TRBJ2-7|NA|NA|TRBV6-1
CASSEFPYEQYF
TGTGCCAGCAGTGAATTCCCGTACGAGCAGTACTTC
>TRBJ2-1|TRBD2|NA|TRBV4-1
CASSQEGTSGGTNEQFF
TGCGCCAGCAGCCAGGAAGGGACTAGCGGGGGGACCAATGAGCAGTTCTTC
>TRBJ2-5|TRBD1|NA|TRBV7-3
CASSALGTGMETQYF
TGTGCCAGCAGCGCGCTAGGGACAGGGATGGAGACCCAGTACTTC
>TRBJ2-2|NA|NA|TRBV5-5
CASSYSGFAGELFF
TGTGCCAGCAGCTACTCAGGTTTCGCCGGGGAGCTGTTTTTT
>TRBJ2-2|TRBD2|NA|TRBV5-1
CASSLGLAAPNTGELFF
TGCGCCAGCAGCTTAGGACTAGCGGCCCCGAACACCGGGGAGCTGTTTTTT
>TRBJ2-7|NA|NA|TRBV9
CASSPPGAGTYEQYF
TGTGCCAGCAGCCCCCCTGGCGCGGGTACCTACGAGCAGTACTTC
>TRBJ2-5|NA|NA|TRBV7-9
CASSPPLMIGEETQYF
TGTGCCAGCAGCCCGCCGTTGATGATTGGAGAAGAGACCCAGTACTTC